Listed below are T cell receptor beta chains from one sample, sequenced in a study of technical replicates of blood from a few donors. TCRdb keeps only in-frame clones here, not all; method: immunoSEQ multiplex PCR. The sample holds about 12,000 clones, 93% seen once. The sequenced sample was PBMCs. Every receptor here comes from a human donor in good health. Both conserved end residues are part of each CDR3. Each record gives: V gene, D gene, J gene, clone size, CDR3 protein. D genes are given only for firm matches. Clone size is not always given. Where it is, it says once, few, many or a class for expanded clones.

v_gene: TRBV2; d_gene: TRBD2; j_gene: TRBJ2-3; abundance: .; CDR3aa: CAMGLAGGPDRTDTQYF
v_gene: TRBV5-4; d_gene: TRBD2; j_gene: TRBJ2-3; abundance: .; CDR3aa: CASSLDASGTDTQYF
v_gene: TRBV9; d_gene: .; j_gene: TRBJ1-1; abundance: .; CDR3aa: CASSVTLSTEAFF
v_gene: TRBV10-1; d_gene: .; j_gene: TRBJ1-5; abundance: .; CDR3aa: CARRTRKGNGNQPQHF
v_gene: TRBV19; d_gene: .; j_gene: TRBJ2-2; abundance: once; CDR3aa: CASRARGTNTGELFF
v_gene: TRBV25-1; d_gene: TRBD1; j_gene: TRBJ2-1; abundance: .; CDR3aa: CASTPDRREQFF
v_gene: TRBV21-1; d_gene: .; j_gene: TRBJ2-7; abundance: once; CDR3aa: CASSKDRDEQYF
v_gene: TRBV7-6; d_gene: TRBD2; j_gene: TRBJ2-2; abundance: .; CDR3aa: CASSLASSGRNTGELFF
v_gene: TRBV5-1; d_gene: .; j_gene: TRBJ2-1; abundance: .; CDR3aa: CASSPQGDNEQFF
v_gene: TRBV10-2; d_gene: .; j_gene: TRBJ2-3; abundance: .; CDR3aa: CASSFSGTSTDTQYF
v_gene: TRBV6-1; d_gene: TRBD2; j_gene: TRBJ2-7; abundance: .; CDR3aa: CASSEGTSGGKEQYF
v_gene: TRBV10-3; d_gene: TRBD1; j_gene: TRBJ1-4; abundance: once; CDR3aa: CAISDGTADSNEKLFF
v_gene: TRBV10-1; d_gene: TRBD1; j_gene: TRBJ2-7; abundance: .; CDR3aa: CASSEGTGPYEQYF
v_gene: TRBV5-1; d_gene: TRBD2; j_gene: TRBJ2-4; abundance: .; CDR3aa: CASSAGRGLAGLAKNIQYF
v_gene: TRBV6-5; d_gene: TRBD2; j_gene: TRBJ2-7; abundance: .; CDR3aa: CASSYSAGGWAYEQYF
v_gene: TRBV28; d_gene: .; j_gene: TRBJ2-5; abundance: .; CDR3aa: CASSLNIEETQYF
v_gene: TRBV7-9; d_gene: TRBD1; j_gene: TRBJ1-1; abundance: once; CDR3aa: CASSSQGLRDTEAFF
v_gene: TRBV11-3; d_gene: .; j_gene: TRBJ1-3; abundance: .; CDR3aa: CASSLDSLSGNTIYF
v_gene: TRBV6-5; d_gene: TRBD1; j_gene: TRBJ2-4; abundance: .; CDR3aa: CASSYGTGLGWDIQYF
v_gene: TRBV30; d_gene: .; j_gene: TRBJ1-4; abundance: .; CDR3aa: CAWSTGSEGEKLFF
v_gene: TRBV5-1; d_gene: TRBD1; j_gene: TRBJ1-4; abundance: once; CDR3aa: CASSSTQGVGEKLFF
v_gene: TRBV18; d_gene: TRBD2; j_gene: TRBJ2-3; abundance: .; CDR3aa: CASSPQRSGNSDTQYF
v_gene: TRBV10-2; d_gene: TRBD2; j_gene: TRBJ2-2; abundance: .; CDR3aa: CASSGLAGPGELFF
v_gene: TRBV18; d_gene: TRBD1; j_gene: TRBJ1-2; abundance: .; CDR3aa: CASSPTGGANGYTF
v_gene: TRBV28; d_gene: .; j_gene: TRBJ1-5; abundance: .; CDR3aa: CASSLVGQNSNQPQHF
v_gene: TRBV10-3; d_gene: TRBD1; j_gene: TRBJ2-5; abundance: .; CDR3aa: CAISTDREVEETQYF
v_gene: TRBV5-8; d_gene: .; j_gene: TRBJ1-1; abundance: .; CDR3aa: CASTQEGAGTEAFF
v_gene: TRBV6-1; d_gene: TRBD2; j_gene: TRBJ2-3; abundance: few; CDR3aa: CASSDYAGDTDTQYF
v_gene: TRBV30; d_gene: TRBD2; j_gene: TRBJ2-3; abundance: .; CDR3aa: CAWSGLAGNTDTQYF
v_gene: TRBV6-5; d_gene: .; j_gene: TRBJ1-1; abundance: few; CDR3aa: CATIGNTEAFF
v_gene: TRBV6-6; d_gene: TRBD2; j_gene: TRBJ2-1; abundance: .; CDR3aa: CASSGEGREGRYEQFF
v_gene: TRBV7-9; d_gene: .; j_gene: TRBJ1-1; abundance: .; CDR3aa: CASSQTQINTEAFF
v_gene: TRBV5-6; d_gene: .; j_gene: TRBJ2-5; abundance: once; CDR3aa: CASSASSGPGETQYF
v_gene: TRBV19; d_gene: TRBD2; j_gene: TRBJ2-5; abundance: .; CDR3aa: CASSGTSGQETQYF
v_gene: TRBV21-1; d_gene: .; j_gene: TRBJ2-7; abundance: .; CDR3aa: CASSTGTSGLVTYEQYF
v_gene: TRBV6-1; d_gene: .; j_gene: TRBJ1-5; abundance: .; CDR3aa: CASSEAGSGQPQHF
v_gene: TRBV10-1; d_gene: TRBD2; j_gene: .; abundance: .; CDR3aa: CASSESGLAGILYEQYF
v_gene: TRBV2; d_gene: TRBD1; j_gene: TRBJ2-1; abundance: once; CDR3aa: CASSEGQGSFNEQFF
v_gene: TRBV6-4; d_gene: .; j_gene: TRBJ2-7; abundance: .; CDR3aa: CASSVKGDGPYEQYF
v_gene: TRBV10-1; d_gene: .; j_gene: TRBJ1-1; abundance: .; CDR3aa: CASSAGQNTEAFF
v_gene: TRBV2; d_gene: TRBD2; j_gene: TRBJ2-5; abundance: once; CDR3aa: CASSEPTSGKETQYF
v_gene: TRBV15; d_gene: TRBD2; j_gene: TRBJ2-2; abundance: .; CDR3aa: CATSRDGLGYTGELFF
v_gene: TRBV5-1; d_gene: TRBD2; j_gene: TRBJ2-7; abundance: .; CDR3aa: CASSSPSEREWNYEQYF
v_gene: TRBV6-5; d_gene: .; j_gene: TRBJ1-1; abundance: .; CDR3aa: CASSYADSNTEAFF
v_gene: TRBV6-1; d_gene: TRBD2; j_gene: TRBJ2-3; abundance: few; CDR3aa: CASSVQASGTSTDTQYF
v_gene: TRBV19; d_gene: .; j_gene: TRBJ2-2; abundance: once; CDR3aa: CASRMPGGRAGELFF